This TCR beta chain was profiled in a study of Ad26.COV2.S vaccination and SARS-CoV-2 variants. The overall study: Among those in the COV1001 Ad26.COV2.S trial arm was the donor. Whole-study findings and limits: The TCR-based breadth and depth measures might underestimate overall T cell responses.

TCRdb keeps only in-frame clones here, not all; method: immunoSEQ multiplex PCR. Seen here are over 300,000 clones, 83% observed once, and the top ten hold around 7%. A remark on this clone: Its specificity is unknown.

Germline CDR1 is SGHVS and CDR2 is FQNEAQ. V was trimmed by 4 bases and J by 1 base, leaving 16 bases between them. This CDR3 is 16 amino acids long. Stated treatment: some 19 received Ad26.COV2.S at low or high dose, single or two shots; roughly 5 received placebo; per-sample allocation not given. Repertoires come from day 63 after the first vaccine or placebo injection. The chain carries TRBV7-8 and TRBJ1-1; the D gene is possibly TRBD1 (6 bases). The sequence was obtained from a person aged 18 to 65 who received the Ad26.COV2.S COVID-19 vaccine or a placebo. The input for sequencing was peripheral blood, taken in a trial of Ad26.COV2.S vaccine versus placebo. The CDR3: CASSSPPTGWNTEAFF. The CDR3 region has the DNA TGTGCCAGCAGCTCCCCCCCAACAGGGTGGAACACTGAAGCTTTCTTT.